Presented here are 23 T cell receptor beta chains from one specimen sequenced in a study of blood T cell repertoires in COVID-19. Using immunoSEQ multiplex PCR, the repertoire was profiled, and TCRdb retains in-frame clones only, with some absent. The data contain some 76,000 clones, more than 80% of them seen just once; the ten biggest clones take up about 20%. Material for sequencing was peripheral blood. The source is a woman aged 60-75 years with acute or convalescent COVID-19.

The chain combines TRBV5-8 with TRBJ1-2, with 8 bases fitting TRBD1. CDR1 SGHTS and CDR2 YDEGEE come from the germline V gene. CDR3 size: 14 residues. V trimming: 0 bases; J trimming: 8 bases; junction bases outside the gene matches: 6. CDR3 nucleotides: TGTGCCAGCAGCTTGGGGGACAGGATTTACGGCTACACCTTC. It translates to CASSLGDRIYGYTF. Supplemented by reference TRBV5-8 and TRBJ1-2, the full variable domain reads EAGVTQSPTHLIKTRGQQATLRCSPISGHTSVYWYQQALGLGLQFLLWYDEGEERNRGNFPPRFSGRQFPNYSSELNVNALELEDSALYLCASSLGDRIYGYTFGSGTRLTVV.

The V and J genes are TRBV24-1 and TRBJ2-7; D is undetermined. V lost 6 bases, J lost 2 bases, and 10 bases lay in between. The length of the CDR3 is 13 residues. Germline V lookup: CDR1 KGHDR, CDR2 SFDVKD. The CDR3: CATSLNSPYEQYF. CDR3 coding DNA: TGTGCCACCAGTCTTAACAGCCCCTACGAGCAGTACTTC.

The V call is TRBV6-1, the J call TRBJ1-2; TRBD1 aligns across 8 bases. Per germline, CDR1 MNHNS and CDR2 SASEGT. V shed 2 bases and J 4 bases; nucleotides not matched to a gene: 3. The CDR3 contains 14 residues. The CDR3 coding sequence is TGTGCCAGCAGTGAACCAGGGGGCGGCTATGGCTACACCTTC. It is translated as CASSEPGGGYGYTF.

This clone was picked up a small number of times. The junction does not match germline at one end; this may be a read error. In nucleotides, the CDR3 is TGTGCCAGCAGCCCGACGTCGGGGACAGAGAATGGGTGCGACTTC. Its protein is CASSPTSGTENGCDF. This rearrangement joins TRBV7-9 to TRBJ2-7, with 7 bases aligning to TRBD1. The length of the CDR3 is 15 residues. Looked up from germline, CDR1 is SEHNR and CDR2 is FQNEAQ (reference sequence).

The chain joins TRBV15 to TRBJ2-1, with D perhaps TRBD2 (6 bases). V was shortened by 0 bases and J by 4 bases, with 16 bases between the two germline ends. The CDR3 spans 17 residues. Germline V gene sequence: CDR1 LNHNV, CDR2 YYDKDF (reference sequence). The CDR3 DNA is TGTGCCACCAGCAGAGATCGGAGGGGAGAAAGGTACAATGAGCAGTTCTTC. Residues: CATSRDRRGERYNEQFF.

The chain uses TRBV7-2 and TRBJ2-7; 15 nucleotides align to TRBD2. Losses at the gene ends were 0 bases for V and 3 bases for J; bases not matched to a gene: 3. CDR1 SGHTA and CDR2 FQGNSA come from the germline V gene. The CDR3 extends over 17 amino acids. DNA for the CDR3: TGTGCCAGCAGCTTAGCGGGACTAGCGGGGGGTTACTACGAGCAGTACGTC. This encodes CASSLAGLAGGYYEQYV.

The chain joins TRBV18 to TRBJ2-1; tentative D call: TRBD1 (5 bases). Germline CDR1 reads KGHSH; CDR2 reads LQKENI. The V and J ends lost 0 bases and 13 bases respectively, with 16 bases between them. CDR3 length equals 14 residues. The CDR3 coding sequence is TGTGCCAGCTCACCACCGAGGTGGGGCCAGGGACAGTTCTTC. As protein: CASSPPRWGQGQFF.

This clone was detected a few times. J is TRBJ1-2 and V is TRBV20-1; tentatively, D is TRBD1 (6 bases). The CDR3 is made up of 10 amino acids. Germline V gene sequence: CDR1 DFQATT, CDR2 SNEGSKA (reference sequence). V gave up 5 bases and J gave up 10 bases, with 11 bases separating them. For the CDR3, the DNA is TGCAGTGCTGAAGGACAGTTCTACACCTTC. Translation gives CSAEGQFYTF.

The gene calls are TRBV6-2 or TRBV6-3 and TRBJ2-3; possible D gene TRBD2, 6 bases. V was trimmed by 2 bases and J by 3 bases, leaving 12 bases between them. The CDR3 extends over 15 amino acids. The germline V gene has CDR1 MNHEY and CDR2 SVGEGT. CDR3: CASSYSRDWTDTQYF. The CDR3 coding sequence is TGTGCCAGCAGTTACAGCAGGGACTGGACAGATACGCAGTATTTT.

The chain is built from TRBV24-1 and TRBJ2-1; D remains unclear. Germline V CDR1 and CDR2: KGHDR, SFDVKD. The ends were cut back, 7 bases at V and 5 bases at J, with 8 bases in the middle. There are 12 residues in the CDR3. The CDR3 region is CATRTGDNEQFF. CDR3 DNA: TGTGCCACCAGGACTGGTGACAATGAGCAGTTCTTC.

The chain carries TRBV4-2 and TRBJ1-2; TRBD1 aligns across 7 bases. The CDR3 sequence is 18 residues long. With 0 bases clipped from V and 1 base from J, the junction kept 11 bases outside the gene matches. CDR1 and CDR2 (germline): LGHNA, YNFKEQ. CDR3 sequence (DNA): TGTGCCAGCAGCCAAGATAGGCCAGGGGGTGACAATAACTATGGCTACACCTTC. It translates to CASSQDRPGGDNNYGYTF.

The chain employs TRBV7-9 and TRBJ1-1; 8 nucleotides line up with TRBD1. This CDR3 has 17 amino acids. The V gene's germline CDR1 is SEHNR and CDR2 FQNEAQ (reference sequence). The V segment lost 2 bases and the J segment 1 base; nucleotides outside the gene matches: 9. In nucleotides, the CDR3 is TGTGCCAGCAGCTTAAGACAGGGGCGTATCAAGAACACTGAAGCTTTCTTT. It yields the protein CASSLRQGRIKNTEAFF.

This rearrangement joins TRBV11-3 to TRBJ2-3; D not resolved. The CDR3 loop spans 13 amino acids. The germline CDR1 and CDR2 sequences are SGHNT and YENEEA. Trimming pared 2 bases from V and 3 bases from J, leaving 6 bases between. Written as DNA, the CDR3 is TGTGCCAGCAGCTTAAGAGGAACAGATACGCAGTATTTT. Amino acid sequence: CASSLRGTDTQYF.

The rearrangement links TRBV9 to TRBJ2-5; 10 bases fit TRBD2. V was pared by 1 base and J by 5 bases, with 5 bases of the junction left unmatched. Germline V gives CDR1 SGDLS, CDR2 YYNGEE. CDR3 length: 15 amino acids. The DNA of the CDR3 is TGTGCCAGCAGCGTAAAAGCGGGGGGGCGGGAGACCCAGTACTTC. Its protein is CASSVKAGGRETQYF.

The chain recombines TRBV3-1 (or the pseudogene TRBV3-2) with TRBJ2-5, with a possible D match to TRBD2 (6 bases). CDR1 is LGHDT, CDR2 YNNKEL, per germline (reference sequence). The CDR3 runs 14 residues. The germline V and J ends were trimmed by 0 bases and 5 bases, with 10 bases remaining between them. CDR3 loop: CASSQELALETQYF. The DNA for the CDR3 is TGTGCCAGCAGCCAAGAACTAGCATTGGAGACCCAGTACTTC.

This sequence joins TRBV15 and TRBJ1-1; D is uncertain. V was pared by 5 bases and J by 7 bases, with 14 bases between. This CDR3 is 13 amino acids long. The germline V gene encodes CDR1 LNHNV and CDR2 YYDKDF (reference sequence). The CDR3 DNA reads TGTGCCACCAGCCCCCAGTCGGGGTTTGAAGCTTTCTTT. Its translation: CATSPQSGFEAFF.

This clone appeared a single time. The chain combines TRBV12-3 or TRBV12-4 with TRBJ1-1, with unresolved D. Trimming took 5 bases from V and 8 from J, leaving 12 bases between them. This CDR3 is built from 12 residues. CDR3 in DNA: TGTGCCAGCAGTCCCTCAACCAGGGAAGCTTTCTTT. Its translation is CASSPSTREAFF.

The gene calls are TRBV12-3 or TRBV12-4 and TRBJ1-6; D is uncertain. V dropped 5 bases and J dropped 7 bases, with 9 bases sitting between them. CDR3 length equals 13 residues. The CDR3 region has the DNA TGTGCCAGCAGTGCAGAGGGAAATTCACCCCTCCACTTT. The encoded protein is CASSAEGNSPLHF.

The rearrangement joins TRBV6-2 or TRBV6-3 to TRBJ2-2, with 10 bases fitting TRBD1. Trimming removed 2 bases from V and 5 bases from J; junction bases left unmatched: 2. This CDR3 region has 15 residues. Germline lookup yields CDR1 MNHEY and CDR2 SVGEGT. The CDR3 region is CASSYRDRGTGELFF. DNA for the CDR3: TGTGCCAGCAGTTACCGGGACAGGGGAACCGGGGAGCTGTTTTTT.

This chain connects TRBV6-5 to TRBJ1-2; no definite D call. V gave up 8 bases and J gave up 4 bases, with 14 bases separating them. The CDR3 loop spans 13 amino acids. Germline V lookup: CDR1 MNHEY, CDR2 SVGAGI. This CDR3 is CASSTGIFYGYTF. The DNA for the CDR3 is TGTGCCAGCTCTACGGGGATCTTCTATGGCTACACCTTC.

The rearrangement joins TRBV3-1 (or the pseudogene TRBV3-2) to TRBJ2-1; 9 bases are shared with TRBD2. This CDR3 contains 15 residues. The germline gives CDR1 LGHDT, CDR2 YNNKEL (reference sequence). V gave up 1 base and J gave up 7 bases; unmatched junction bases: 5. DNA of the CDR3: TGTGCCAGCAGCCAAGTGGCGGGGGGGCGTAATGAGCAGTTCTTC. Protein: CASSQVAGGRNEQFF.

This chain connects TRBV30 to TRBJ1-6; D unresolved. CDR1 GTSNPN and CDR2 SVGIG come from the germline V gene (reference sequence). Trimming pared 4 bases from V and 9 bases from J, leaving 10 bases between. The CDR3 loop spans 12 amino acids. CDR3 loop: CAWTRGGSPLHF. As DNA, the CDR3 is TGTGCCTGGACCCGAGGAGGTTCACCCCTCCACTTT.

This clone was counted once. The CDR3 DNA follows: TGTGCCAGCAGCACCTCCCGTCTAGCGGGGTGGAATGAGCAGTTCTTC. It is translated as CASSTSRLAGWNEQFF. J is TRBJ2-1 and V is TRBV9, with 9 bases identical to TRBD2. Looked up from germline, CDR1 is SGDLS and CDR2 is YYNGEE. The CDR3 spans 16 residues. Losses at the gene ends were 4 bases for V and 7 bases for J; bases not matched to a gene: 12.